Each of the 17 T cell receptor beta chains below was sequenced from the same sample in a study of T-cell reconstitution after alpha-beta-depleted transplantation in children. Preparation of the TCRbeta library involved a method that used unique molecular identifiers. TCRdb independently ran MiXCR on the PCR reads; one entry per CDR3 protein. The sample records some 840,000 distinct CDR3 sequences, roughly 15% being singletons. The sequencing used PBMCs, mostly from graft donor cells, collected 360 days after TCRalphabeta/CD19-depleted stem cell transplant. The receptors originated from a male patient between 10 and 17 years old who had a stem cell transplant for acute lymphoblastic leukemia, so the T cells may come from the graft donor.

This sequence joins TRBV3-1 and TRBJ2-1, with TRBD2 as a possible D gene (5 bases). Germline V lookup: CDR1 LGHDT, CDR2 YNNKEL (reference sequence). The CDR3 contains 17 residues. V lost 0 bases and J 2 bases, leaving 14 bases between the germline ends. CDR3 in amino acids: CASSQDLWTGPYNEQFF. CDR3 sequence (DNA): TGTGCCAGCAGCCAAGATCTATGGACTGGCCCCTACAATGAGCAGTTCTTC.

This clonotype was seen many times. This sequence joins TRBV7-9 and TRBJ2-2; 12 positions agree with TRBD2. The CDR3 loop spans 16 amino acids. V shed 9 bases and J 0 bases; nucleotides not matched to a gene: 5. CDR1 is SEHNR, CDR2 FQNEAQ, per germline (reference sequence). CDR3 sequence: CASRLAGGPNTGELFF. The CDR3 DNA sequence: TGTGCCAGTCGGCTAGCGGGAGGGCCGAACACCGGGGAGCTGTTTTTT.

The V gene is TRBV28, the J gene TRBJ1-5, with a tentative D call TRBD1 (5 bases). Germline V gives CDR1 MDHEN, CDR2 SYDVKM. This CDR3 spans 16 amino acids. V dropped 3 bases and J dropped 3 bases, with 15 bases sitting between them. The CDR3 DNA sequence: TGTGCCAGCAGTTTGGGGGTGTCAACAGACAATCAGCCCCAGCATTTT. This translates into CASSLGVSTDNQPQHF.

This clonotype has just one count. A much larger clone is a single base away; this may be a read error. The conserved final phenylalanine or tryptophan is absent from the CDR3, which likely points to a read error. The chain is built from TRBV7-8 and TRBJ2-5; D is undetermined. Looked up from germline, CDR1 is SGHVS and CDR2 is FQNEAQ. Deletions cut 4 bases from V and 6 bases from J, with 15 bases between. The CDR3 sequence is 14 residues long. The CDR3 is CASSSSRVVQTQYY. The CDR3, as DNA: TGTGCCAGCAGCTCCTCCCGTGTGGTTCAGACCCAGTACTAC.

The J gene is TRBJ1-2, the V gene TRBV15, with 8 bases fitting TRBD1. CDR1 LNHNV and CDR2 YYDKDF come from the germline V gene (reference sequence). The CDR3 sequence is 16 residues long. V shed 0 bases and J 4 bases; nucleotides not matched to a gene: 7. This CDR3 is CATSREVKQGAYGYTF. DNA of the CDR3: TGTGCCACCAGCAGAGAGGTGAAGCAGGGGGCCTATGGCTACACCTTC.

This rearrangement joins TRBV6-1 to TRBJ2-3; weak D call: TRBD2 (5 bases). Trimming took 6 bases from V and 6 from J, leaving 19 bases between them. The CDR3 covers 15 residues. The germline V gene has CDR1 MNHNS and CDR2 SASEGT. In DNA, the CDR3 is TGTGCCAGCAGAATACTGGGAGCCCCACCCGATACGCAGTATTTT. Protein: CASRILGAPPDTQYF.

In its sample, this clonotype was seen many times. The DNA for the CDR3 is TGCGCCAGCAGCTTGGACCACACAGATACGCAGTATTTT. The encoded protein is CASSLDHTDTQYF. The rearrangement links TRBV5-1 to TRBJ2-3; the D is unclear. The V end was cut by 0 bases, the J end by 2 bases, with 4 bases between. Germline values: CDR1 SGHRS, CDR2 YFSETQ. The CDR3 length is 13 residues.

This clonotype was seen a handful of times. The gene calls are TRBV7-2 and TRBJ2-1; possible D gene TRBD2, 6 bases. Per the germline V gene, CDR1 is SGHTA and CDR2 is FQGNSA. Trimming took 5 bases from V and 3 from J, leaving 14 bases between them. This CDR3 is built from 15 residues. CDR3 protein: CASSNPTRSYNEQFF. CDR3 nucleotide sequence: TGTGCCAGCAGCAATCCGACTAGAAGCTACAATGAGCAGTTCTTC.

In this sample, this clonotype turned up many times. The chain is built from TRBV25-1 and TRBJ2-7; D remains ambiguous. Germline CDR1 reads MGHDK; CDR2 reads SYGVNS. V was trimmed by 5 bases and J by 0 bases, leaving 8 bases between them. This CDR3 region has 13 residues. The CDR3 sequence is CASSLRFSYEQYF. In nucleotides, the CDR3 is TGTGCCAGCAGTCTAAGGTTCTCCTACGAGCAGTACTTC.

The chain links TRBV15 to TRBJ2-7; TRBD1 matches at 9 bases. CDR1 and CDR2 from the germline V gene are LNHNV and YYDKDF (reference sequence). The CDR3 runs 14 residues. Trimming at V came to 6 bases and at J to 2 bases, leaving 5 bases not matched to a gene. DNA of the CDR3: TGTGCCACCAGTAGGACAGGGGAAGCCTACGAGCAGTACTTC. It specifies CATSRTGEAYEQYF.

This clonotype was recorded a few times. The chain has TRBV5-1 and TRBJ1-1; no definite D call. The CDR3 is 15 residues long. Germline CDR1 SGHRS, CDR2 YFSETQ. The V end was cut by 1 base, the J end by 3 bases, with 13 bases between. The CDR3 DNA sequence: TGCGCCAGCAGCTTGATTGGTCAGAGGGACACTGAAGCTTTCTTT. This sequence encodes CASSLIGQRDTEAFF.

The rearrangement links TRBV20-1 to TRBJ1-5, with 8 nucleotides matching TRBD1. The CDR3 spans 15 residues. Germline values: CDR1 DFQATT, CDR2 SNEGSKA (reference sequence). With V trimmed by 0 bases and J by 7 bases, 8 bases remained unmatched. The CDR3 is CSARESRGRGQPQHF. The CDR3 coding sequence is TGCAGTGCTAGAGAATCCAGGGGGCGCGGCCAGCCCCAGCATTTT.

CDR3 DNA sequence: TGTGCCAGCAGCTTACGGGGAGGATGGAACTACGAGCAGTACTTC. This codes for CASSLRGGWNYEQYF. The rearrangement uses TRBV7-3 and TRBJ2-7, with D possibly TRBD2 on 6 matching bases. The CDR3 has 15 amino acids. Trimming shortened V by 2 bases and J by 3 bases, and 14 bases separated the two germline ends. CDR1 SGHTA and CDR2 FQGTGA come from the germline V gene. Variable domain in full (rest from reference TRBV7-3 and TRBJ2-7): GAGVSQTPSNKVTEKGKYVELRCDPISGHTALYWYRQSLGQGPEFLIYFQGTGAADDSGLPNDRFFAVRPEGSVSTLKIQRTERGDSAVYLCASSLRGGWNYEQYFGPGTRLTVT.

The chain combines TRBV20-1 with TRBJ2-5; the D gene is possibly TRBD1 (5 bases). Germline V CDR1 and CDR2: DFQATT, SNEGSKA (reference sequence). The CDR3 length is 14 residues. The V end lost 2 bases, the J end lost 2 bases, and 12 bases lay between the germline ends. CDR3 sequence reads: CSARRGRVQETQYF. In DNA form, the CDR3 reads TGCAGTGCTAGAAGGGGCAGGGTACAAGAGACCCAGTACTTC.

This clonotype was counted between two and nine times. The rearrangement uses TRBV6-4 and TRBJ2-2; TRBD1 is a possible D gene (6 bases). The CDR3 loop spans 20 amino acids. V dropped 7 bases and J dropped 3 bases, with 30 bases sitting between them. The V gene's germline CDR1 is MRHNA and CDR2 SNTAGT. The CDR3 loop is CASNRNERDTLPADTGELFF. The CDR3 nucleotides are TGTGCCAGCAACCGTAATGAACGGGACACTCTCCCGGCGGACACCGGGGAGCTGTTTTTT.

This clonotype showed up many times. The chain joins TRBV5-6 to TRBJ2-3; 11 positions match TRBD2. V shed 4 bases and J 2 bases; nucleotides not matched to a gene: 3. The germline V gene encodes CDR1 SGHDT and CDR2 YYEEEE. There are 15 residues in the CDR3. CDR3 in DNA: TGTGCCAGCAGCGGGACTAGCGGATCCACAGATACGCAGTATTTT. Protein: CASSGTSGSTDTQYF.

This clonotype was observed a few times. The V call is TRBV12-3 or TRBV12-4, the J call TRBJ1-4, with 10 bases that match TRBD1. The CDR3 is made up of 15 amino acids. The J segment lost 8 bases and the V segment lost 5 bases, leaving 8 bases of the junction unmatched. CDR3: CASSPGTGVGEKLFF. Here the CDR3 DNA reads TGTGCCAGCAGTCCCGGGACAGGGGTTGGCGAAAAACTGTTTTTT.